Presented here are 25 T cell receptor beta chains from one specimen sequenced in a study of regulatory T cells in long-lasting Graves disease. Building of the TCR beta libraries involved iRepertoire HTBI primers and Arm-PCR of CDR3 regions. MiXCR, applied by TCRdb to the multiplex PCR reads, yields one record per CDR3 protein. Altogether around 460,000 distinct CDR3 sequences are present, about 20% being singletons, with the ten largest covering about an eighth. Time point of the sample: persistent/refractory GD, antithyroid drugs over 5 years with positive TRAb. The authors made the TCR library using RNA they extracted from PBMCs. This specimen consisted of peripheral blood mononuclear cells (PBMCs), obtained when the disease was refractory, from a patient treated with antithyroid drugs. The receptors come from a female donor with Graves disease.

This clonotype appeared many times. Here the CDR3 DNA reads TGTGCCAGCACTGCCGGGCCCCTAACTAACACCGGGGAGCTGTTTTTT. Encoded protein: CASTAGPLTNTGELFF. The chain carries TRBV2 and TRBJ2-2; D ambiguous. V was trimmed by 7 bases and J by 2 bases, leaving 17 bases between them. The CDR3 runs 16 residues. The V gene's germline CDR1 is SNHLY and CDR2 FYNNEI.

Concerning this clonotype itself: Given a much more abundant clone one base away, this may be a read error. This chain links TRBV15 with TRBJ2-7; tentative D call: TRBD1 (5 bases). With 5 bases removed from V and 4 bases from J, the gap between germline ends came to 27 bases. Germline V lookup: CDR1 LNHNV, CDR2 YYDKDF (reference sequence). This CDR3 comprises 18 residues. The DNA for the CDR3 is TGTGCCACCAGCCGCCATGACCGGATAGGACAACTAAGGTACGAGCAGTACTTC. It codes for CATSRHDRIGQLRYEQYF.

In regard to this clonotype: This likely comes from a read error, as the CDR3 has no conserved phenylalanine or tryptophan at its end. The rearrangement links TRBV6-2 or TRBV6-3 to TRBJ1-1; tentative D call: TRBD1 (5 bases). Germline lookup yields CDR1 MNHEY and CDR2 SVGEGT. The CDR3 is made up of 13 amino acids. Trimming stripped 4 bases from V and 7 bases from J, with 13 bases between. The CDR3 region has the DNA TGTGCCAGCAGTTCGCTCAGGGTTGGTGAAGCTTTCCTT. It codes for CASSSLRVGEAFL.

In this sample, this clonotype turned up once. This sequence joins TRBV5-1 and TRBJ2-2; unclear D gene. This CDR3 region has 15 residues. Trimming pared 0 bases from V and 3 bases from J, leaving 9 bases between. Germline CDR1 and CDR2: SGHRS and YFSETQ. The CDR3 reads CASSLADAYTGELFF. In DNA, the CDR3 is TGCGCCAGCAGCTTGGCGGACGCCTACACCGGGGAGCTGTTTTTT.

Concerning this clonotype: This could be a read error, since a much larger clone is one nucleotide away. The rearrangement uses TRBV11-2 and TRBJ2-7, with D perhaps TRBD1 or TRBD2 (6 bases each). Trimming took 11 bases from V and 1 from J, leaving 12 bases between them. Germline values: CDR1 SGHAT, CDR2 FQNNGV. The CDR3 runs to 12 residues. The CDR3 spells CAGVGGSYEQYF. Written as DNA, the CDR3 is TGTGCCGGTGTAGGGGGGTCCTACGAGCAGTACTTC.

This clonotype was seen more than once but under ten times. This chain connects TRBV18 to TRBJ2-7; 9 bases are a match to TRBD1. V was clipped by 5 bases and J by 4 bases; unmatched bases: 6. The CDR3 consists of 14 residues. Per the germline V gene, CDR1 is KGHSH and CDR2 is LQKENI. The CDR3 sequence: CASSTTGQGYEQYF. DNA of the CDR3: TGTGCCAGCTCAACAACGGGACAGGGTTACGAGCAGTACTTC.

In this sample, this clonotype turned up a few times. The chain is built from TRBV7-3 and TRBJ1-6; no firm D call. Looked up from germline, CDR1 is SGHTA and CDR2 is FQGTGA. V was shortened by 10 bases and J by 6 bases, with 13 bases between the two germline ends. This CDR3 is 13 amino acids long. As DNA, the CDR3 is TGTGCCACCGGGAGAATAGTTAATTCACCCCTCCACTTT. This codes for CATGRIVNSPLHF.

The sample holds many counts of this clonotype. The J gene is TRBJ2-7, the V gene TRBV12-3 or TRBV12-4; TRBD2 matches at 12 bases. V was clipped by 6 bases and J by 2 bases; unmatched bases: 2. The length of the CDR3 is 14 residues. CDR3 amino acids: CASSRTSGAYEQYF. DNA for the CDR3: TGTGCCAGCAGCCGGACTAGCGGGGCCTACGAGCAGTACTTC.

A few counts support this clonotype. V is TRBV6-2 or TRBV6-3 and J is TRBJ1-5; tentatively, D is TRBD1 (5 bases). Trimming took off 2 bases at V and 7 bases at J, with 12 bases between the two ends. This CDR3 region has 14 residues. The V gene's germline CDR1 is MNHEY and CDR2 SVGEGT. The CDR3 DNA reads TGTGCCAGCAGTTACGGTAGGGGTGAACAGCCCCAGCATTTT. This encodes CASSYGRGEQPQHF.

This clonotype was counted at least ten times. The V call is TRBV7-9, the J call TRBJ2-5; 14 nucleotides align to TRBD2. Germline trimming cut 5 bases from V and 8 bases from J; bases unmatched to any gene: 4. CDR3 length equals 14 residues. Germline V lookup: CDR1 SEHNR, CDR2 FQNEAQ (reference sequence). CDR3 sequence reads: CASSQGTSGRTQYF. The CDR3 region has the DNA TGTGCCAGCAGCCAAGGGACTAGCGGGAGAACCCAGTACTTC.

This clonotype was counted many times. The CDR3 nucleotides are TGTGCCACCAGCATCGCGTTGGACGAGCAGTACTTC. Translating gives CATSIALDEQYF. The rearrangement links TRBV15 to TRBJ2-7; D is unresolved. Germline lookup yields CDR1 LNHNV and CDR2 YYDKDF (reference sequence). Trimming removed 4 bases at V and 5 bases at J, with 9 bases between. The CDR3 spans 12 residues.

The V gene is TRBV13, the J gene TRBJ2-1, with D tentatively TRBD2 (6 bases). From germline, CDR1 is PRHDT and CDR2 FYEKMQ (reference sequence). The CDR3 covers 15 residues. The V gene lost 3 bases and the J gene lost 3 bases, with 12 bases spanning the gap. CDR3 residues: CASSLEDYLYNEQFF. In DNA form, the CDR3 reads TGTGCCAGCAGCTTGGAGGACTATCTCTACAATGAGCAGTTCTTC. Full variable domain (outside the CDR3, taken from reference TRBV13 and TRBJ2-1): AAGVIQSPRHLIKEKRETATLKCYPIPRHDTVYWYQQGPGQDPQFLISFYEKMQSDKGSIPDRFSAQQFSDYHSELNMSSLELGDSALYFCASSLEDYLYNEQFFGPGTRLTVL.

This clonotype showed up just a few times. The chain is built from TRBV10-3 and TRBJ2-7; D is perhaps TRBD1 (6 bases). The CDR3 length is 13 residues. The V and J ends lost 6 bases and 0 bases respectively, with 9 bases between them. Germline assignment: CDR1 ENHRY and CDR2 SYGVKD. CDR3 coding DNA: TGTGCCATCAGGGGGGCGGCCTCCTACGAGCAGTACTTC. Protein product: CAIRGAASYEQYF.

This chain joins TRBV20-1 and TRBJ2-2; D not certain. The CDR3 loop spans 14 amino acids. V gave up 5 bases and J gave up 4 bases, with 14 bases separating them. Germline V lookup: CDR1 DFQATT, CDR2 SNEGSKA (reference sequence). DNA for the CDR3: TGCAGTGCTCAGGATCGGAAGCGCACCGGGGAGCTGTTTTTT. It translates to CSAQDRKRTGELFF.

In its sample, this clonotype was seen many times. The chain joins TRBV7-2 to TRBJ1-1; 8 nucleotides agree with TRBD1. CDR1 SGHTA and CDR2 FQGNSA come from the germline V gene. The CDR3 totals 16 residues. V trimming: 1 base; J trimming: 4 bases; junction bases outside the gene matches: 8. In nucleotides, the CDR3 is TGTGCCAGCAGCTTAGTGGGACAGGTATTTAGCACTGAAGCTTTCTTT. It specifies CASSLVGQVFSTEAFF.

A few counts support this clonotype. The CDR3 loop reads CASSSGLAENTGELFF. The CDR3 bases are TGTGCCAGCAGCTCCGGACTAGCGGAGAACACCGGGGAGCTGTTTTTT. The chain combines TRBV7-8 with TRBJ2-2; 10 positions agree with TRBD2. From germline, CDR1 is SGHVS and CDR2 FQNEAQ. Unmatched junction bases numbered 3, after V lost 4 bases and J lost 1 base. This CDR3 is 16 amino acids long.

The genes are TRBV12-3 or TRBV12-4 and TRBJ2-7; 7 nucleotides line up with TRBD1. With V trimmed by 7 bases and J by 5 bases, 5 bases remained unmatched. This CDR3 contains 12 residues. The CDR3 loop reads CASTSQGDEQYF. DNA for the CDR3: TGTGCCAGCACCTCCCAGGGGGACGAGCAGTACTTC.

This clonotype was detected only a few times. The rearrangement joins TRBV28 to TRBJ1-3, with TRBD1 as a possible D gene (6 bases). Germline lookup yields CDR1 MDHEN and CDR2 SYDVKM. V was pared by 8 bases and J by 3 bases, with 26 bases between. The CDR3 extends over 18 amino acids. CDR3 loop: CASSRLSLGGAGGNTIYF. In nucleotides, the CDR3 is TGTGCCAGCTCGCGCCTTTCCCTTGGGGGGGCGGGTGGAAACACCATATATTTT.

This clonotype was seen ten or more times. The CDR3: CASSQEAVYEQYF. As DNA, the CDR3 is TGTGCCAGCAGCCAAGAGGCCGTGTACGAGCAGTACTTC. The rearrangement links TRBV3-1 to TRBJ2-7; D is undetermined. V dropped 0 bases and J dropped 4 bases, with 7 bases sitting between them. CDR3 length equals 13 residues. Per germline, CDR1 LGHDT and CDR2 YNNKEL (reference sequence).

This clonotype was seen more than once but under ten times. V is TRBV5-1 and J is TRBJ2-2; 12 nucleotides match TRBD1. J gave up 8 bases and V 3 bases, and 5 bases lay outside the gene matches. The CDR3 has 15 amino acids. The germline CDR1 and CDR2 sequences are SGHRS and YFSETQ. CDR3 coding DNA: TGCGCCAGCAGCTCGGGACAGGGGGCAGCGGGGGAGCTGTTTTTT. Protein sequence: CASSSGQGAAGELFF.

This clonotype was found a few times. The rearrangement links TRBV19 to TRBJ2-7; 8 bases align to TRBD2. Per germline, CDR1 LNHDA and CDR2 SQIVND (reference sequence). The CDR3 runs to 13 residues. V shed 9 bases, J shed 0 bases, and the junction held 4 bases outside the gene matches. The CDR3 region has the DNA TGTGCCAGCGGGGGGGAAAACTCCTACGAGCAGTACTTC. Translation: CASGGENSYEQYF.

Regarding this clonotype: This sequence may be a read error, since a much larger clone differs from it by one base. The chain is built from TRBV6-1 and TRBJ1-5; 8 bases align to TRBD1. The CDR3 covers 14 residues. V lost 3 bases and J lost 6; bases outside the gene matches: 4. From germline, CDR1 is MNHNS and CDR2 SASEGT. Here the CDR3 reads CASSDRDRSQPQHF. Written as DNA, the CDR3 is TGTGCCAGCAGTGACCGGGACAGGAGTCAGCCCCAGCATTTT.

This clonotype turned up a few times. V and J are TRBV29-1 and TRBJ1-1; TRBD1 might be the D (6 bases). With 7 bases removed from V and 5 bases from J, the gap between germline ends came to 11 bases. The CDR3 consists of 11 residues. Looked up from germline, CDR1 is SQVTM and CDR2 is ANQGSEA. DNA of the CDR3: TGCAGCGGTAACAGGGAAACTGAAGCTTTCTTT. As protein: CSGNRETEAFF.

The chain employs TRBV5-6 and TRBJ2-4, with D possibly TRBD2 on 5 matching bases. Germline assignment: CDR1 SGHDT and CDR2 YYEEEE. The V end was cut by 2 bases, the J end by 2 bases, with 20 bases between. The CDR3 length is 18 residues. The CDR3 sequence is CASSFRPPGMATKNIQYF. Here the CDR3 DNA reads TGTGCCAGCAGCTTCCGCCCCCCGGGGATGGCCACCAAAAACATTCAGTACTTC.

V and J are TRBV9 and TRBJ2-7; D might be TRBD1 (5 bases). The CDR3 has 16 residues. The germline gives CDR1 SGDLS, CDR2 YYNGEE. V lost 3 bases, J lost 5 bases, and 21 bases lay in between. The CDR3 reads CASSATARLESDEQYF. CDR3 nucleotides: TGTGCCAGCAGCGCGACAGCTAGGTTAGAATCAGACGAGCAGTACTTC.